Below, 29 T cell receptor beta chains from the same sample are listed, as sequenced in a study of T cells in Graves' hyperthyroidism and ophthalmopathy. Authors of the study amplified TCR beta CDR3 regions from RNA transcripts. Initially, a first-round RT-PCR of the TCR CDR3 employed the HTBI primer set. TCRdb called the multiplex PCR reads again in MiXCR, with one record for every CDR3 protein. The sample gives about 700,000 distinct CDR3 sequences, 11% to 15% of which show up once; 10% to 13% is in the top ten. The sample consisted of blood. The source of these receptors is a woman aged 18-29 years with Graves' hyperthyroidism.

The gene calls are TRBV27 and TRBJ1-5; TRBD1 is a possible D gene (5 bases). Germline values: CDR1 MNHEY, CDR2 SMNVEV (reference sequence). Trimming stripped 2 bases from V and 6 bases from J, with 11 bases between. This CDR3 has 14 residues. CDR3 sequence reads: CASSLGVGTQPQHF. The CDR3 region has the DNA TGTGCCAGCAGTTTAGGGGTGGGGACTCAGCCCCAGCATTTT.

The genes are TRBV11-2 and TRBJ2-2, with D possibly being TRBD2 (6 bases). Trimming took 1 base from V and 3 from J, leaving 9 bases between them. Germline V gives CDR1 SGHAT, CDR2 FQNNGV. The CDR3 has 15 amino acids. The CDR3 loop reads CASSLGDFYTGELFF. The CDR3, as DNA: TGTGCCAGCAGCTTAGGGGACTTTTACACCGGGGAGCTGTTTTTT.

Only one count was recorded for this clonotype. CDR3 bases: TGCAGCGTTACGGGACTAGCGAGAATGGGGAATGAGCAGTTCTTC. Amino acid sequence: CSVTGLARMGNEQFF. The chain joins TRBV29-1 to TRBJ2-1; TRBD2 aligns across 10 bases. The CDR3 has 15 amino acids. CDR1 is SQVTM, CDR2 ANQGSEA, per germline. Losses at the gene ends were 5 bases for V and 7 bases for J; bases not matched to a gene: 11.

This clonotype was recorded many times. The V gene is TRBV28, the J gene TRBJ2-1; D unclear. The CDR3 extends over 13 amino acids. Trimming shortened V by 5 bases and J by 6 bases, and 11 bases separated the two germline ends. The germline V gene encodes CDR1 MDHEN and CDR2 SYDVKM. The CDR3 spells CASSPPYSNEQFF. CDR3 nucleotides: TGTGCCAGCAGTCCCCCCTATAGCAATGAGCAGTTCTTC.

This clonotype came up many times. The chain couples TRBV4-1 to TRBJ1-1; no clear D. The V end lost 4 bases, the J end lost 4 bases, and 13 bases lay between the germline ends. CDR3 size: 14 residues. Looked up from germline, CDR1 is MGHRA and CDR2 is YSYEKL. The CDR3 DNA reads TGCGCCAGCAGCCCCCAGTCCTCGGGCACTGAAGCTTTCTTT. It translates to CASSPQSSGTEAFF.

This clonotype occurred a few times. A junction end diverges from the germline sequence, so it may reflect a read error. The chain employs TRBV19 and TRBJ2-3, with a weak D call TRBD1 (7 bases). The CDR3 has 11 residues. CDR1 is LNHDA and CDR2 is SQIVND in the germline V gene (reference sequence). CDR3 DNA sequence: TGCGGCGGGGACAGAACAGATACGCAGTATTTT. This gives the protein CGGDRTDTQYF. Using reference TRBV19 and TRBJ2-3 for the parts outside the CDR3, the full variable domain is DGGITQSPKYLFRKEGQNVTLSCEQNLNHDAMYWYRQDPGQGLRLIYYSQIVNDFQKGDIAEGYSVSREKKESFPLTVTSAQKNPTAFYLCGGDRTDTQYFGPGTRLTVL.

At least ten counts were recorded for this clonotype. The rearrangement joins TRBV20-1 to TRBJ2-7; 13 bases are shared with TRBD2. Trimming removed 0 bases from V and 3 bases from J; junction bases left unmatched: 5. The CDR3 has 16 residues. Germline values: CDR1 DFQATT, CDR2 SNEGSKA (reference sequence). The CDR3 coding sequence is TGCAGTGCTAGAGACGGGACTAGCGGGGCCTACTACGAGCAGTACTTC. Translating gives CSARDGTSGAYYEQYF.

This clonotype was seen ten or more times. This chain uses TRBV28 with TRBJ1-4; unclear D gene. CDR1 MDHEN and CDR2 SYDVKM come from the germline V gene. V was shortened by 4 bases and J by 8 bases, with 5 bases between the two germline ends. There are 11 residues in the CDR3. The CDR3 reads CASSSLEKLFF. CDR3 DNA sequence: TGTGCCAGCAGTTCTCTGGAAAAACTGTTTTTT.

This clonotype was observed many times. The chain joins TRBV5-1 to TRBJ2-7; the match to TRBD1 covers 8 bases. CDR1 and CDR2 from the germline V gene are SGHRS and YFSETQ. The junction had 17 bases not matched to a gene; V was cut back by 3 bases and J by 6 bases. The CDR3 totals 17 residues. CDR3 sequence reads: CASSWNPGADRVGEQYF. In DNA, the CDR3 is TGCGCCAGCAGCTGGAACCCTGGGGCGGACAGGGTTGGCGAGCAGTACTTC.

The chain links TRBV5-1 to TRBJ2-7; 9 bases align to TRBD1. Germline CDR1 SGHRS, CDR2 YFSETQ. The V segment lost 4 bases and the J segment 6 bases; nucleotides outside the gene matches: 11. The CDR3 runs to 15 residues. The CDR3 region is CASSPVPGQGPEQYF. CDR3 DNA sequence: TGCGCCAGCAGCCCCGTACCGGGACAGGGCCCCGAGCAGTACTTC.

In its sample, this clonotype was seen many times. The chain recombines TRBV11-2 with TRBJ2-1, with 12 bases that match TRBD2. CDR3 length: 18 residues. Germline values: CDR1 SGHAT, CDR2 FQNNGV. The V and J ends lost 0 bases and 8 bases, in that order; junction bases with no gene match: 11. CDR3 DNA: TGTGCCAGCAGCTTAGATTGGTTCCGACTAGCGGGAGATGATGAGCAGTTCTTC. Protein product: CASSLDWFRLAGDDEQFF.

This clonotype was counted between two and nine times. The gene calls are TRBV19 and TRBJ2-4, with D unclear. Per germline, CDR1 LNHDA and CDR2 SQIVND (reference sequence). Trimming pared 5 bases from V and 0 bases from J, leaving 5 bases between. CDR3 length: 13 amino acids. The CDR3 here is CASSPVAKNIQYF. As DNA, the CDR3 is TGTGCCAGTAGTCCGGTAGCCAAAAACATTCAGTACTTC.

This clonotype was detected ten times or more. V is TRBV28 and J is TRBJ2-1; D not certain. The CDR3 covers 12 residues. Germline CDR1 and CDR2: MDHEN and SYDVKM. V was shortened by 4 bases and J by 6 bases, with 7 bases between the two germline ends. The CDR3 sequence is CASSSHSNEQFF. The CDR3 DNA is TGTGCCAGCAGTTCCCATTCCAATGAGCAGTTCTTC.

This clonotype came up many times. This rearrangement joins TRBV28 to TRBJ2-1; 12 bases map to TRBD2. The CDR3 contains 15 residues. J gave up 9 bases and V 5 bases, and 8 bases lay outside the gene matches. Germline CDR1 and CDR2: MDHEN and SYDVKM. Here the CDR3 reads CASSPRLAGESEQFF. The CDR3 DNA reads as TGTGCCAGCAGTCCAAGACTAGCGGGAGAGAGTGAGCAGTTCTTC.

A few counts support this clonotype. V usage is TRBV4-2 and J usage is TRBJ1-1; no firm D call. Trimming cost V 1 base and J 1 base, with 13 bases left between them. The V gene's germline CDR1 is LGHNA and CDR2 YNFKEQ. The CDR3 length is 16 residues. The CDR3 DNA reads as TGTGCCAGCAGCCAAGGGGAAGGACGGCCGAACACTGAAGCTTTCTTT. This sequence encodes CASSQGEGRPNTEAFF.

This clonotype was recorded at least ten times. The chain is built from TRBV29-1 and TRBJ2-7, with 11 positions matching TRBD1. The CDR3 length is 13 residues. The germline gives CDR1 SQVTM, CDR2 ANQGSEA. The V segment lost 6 bases and the J segment 5 bases; nucleotides outside the gene matches: 6. DNA of the CDR3: TGCAGCGTGACCGGGACAGGGGGTGACGAGCAGTACTTC. Translation gives CSVTGTGGDEQYF.

The V and J genes are TRBV28 and TRBJ2-5; D possibly corresponds to TRBD2 (5 bases). The CDR3 runs 15 residues. CDR1 is MDHEN, CDR2 SYDVKM, per germline. Trimming pared 1 base from V and 5 bases from J, leaving 14 bases between. CDR3 DNA: TGTGCCAGCAGTTTATTTCAAGGAGGACTGGAGACCCAGTACTTC. This codes for CASSLFQGGLETQYF.

This clonotype was detected ten times or more. The chain joins TRBV6-5 to TRBJ1-1; a weak D match, TRBD1 (6 bases). Germline V gene data show CDR1 as MNHEY and CDR2 as SVGAGI. This CDR3 is built from 14 residues. Trimming shortened V by 2 bases and J by 5 bases, and 12 bases separated the two germline ends. CDR3 bases: TGTGCCAGCAGTTACCGGGGGGGCGGAACTGAAGCTTTCTTT. It specifies CASSYRGGGTEAFF.

This chain links TRBV13 with TRBJ1-1, with D possibly being TRBD1 (5 bases). Trimming removed 0 bases from V and 6 bases from J, with 11 bases in between. The germline V gene encodes CDR1 PRHDT and CDR2 FYEKMQ (reference sequence). This CDR3 comprises 14 residues. CDR3 in DNA: TGTGCCAGCAGCTTAGGGGGACGGGAGGCTGAAGCTTTCTTT. It yields the protein CASSLGGREAEAFF.

This clonotype was seen ten or more times. The V gene is TRBV4-3, the J gene TRBJ2-3, with 7 positions matching TRBD2. Germline assignment: CDR1 LGHNA and CDR2 YSLEER. With V trimmed by 1 base and J by 4 bases, 8 bases remained unmatched. The CDR3 sequence is 16 residues long. CDR3 loop: CASSQVLAVGADTQYF. The CDR3 region has the DNA TGCGCCAGCAGCCAAGTCCTAGCGGTGGGGGCAGATACGCAGTATTTT.

Details on this clonotype: A read error may account for a junction end that differs from germline. The chain employs TRBV5-1 and TRBJ2-1; D may match TRBD1 or TRBD2 (5 bases each). CDR1 is SGHRS and CDR2 is YFSETQ in the germline V gene. The CDR3 consists of 15 residues. Written as DNA, the CDR3 is TGCGTCAGCAGCTGGGGACCCGTCAATTCCAATGAGCAGTTCTTC. Its translation is CVSSWGPVNSNEQFF.

The CDR3 loop reads CASSLGLTGVRTDTQYF. CDR3 DNA: TGTGCCAGCAGCTTAGGATTGACGGGAGTAAGGACAGATACGCAGTATTTT. V is TRBV7-9 and J is TRBJ2-3; D is possibly TRBD2 (6 bases). Germline-derived CDR1 and CDR2 are SEHNR and FQNEAQ (reference sequence). This CDR3 region has 17 residues. V dropped 1 base and J dropped 3 bases, with 17 bases sitting between them.

In its sample, this clonotype was seen many times. The chain carries TRBV20-1 and TRBJ2-5; 9 nucleotides agree with TRBD1. The CDR3 is 15 amino acids. The germline CDR1 and CDR2 sequences are DFQATT and SNEGSKA (reference sequence). The V segment lost 8 bases and the J segment 2 bases; nucleotides outside the gene matches: 12. As DNA, the CDR3 is TGCAGTTGTAGGGACAGGGTGGGTCCACAAGAGACCCAGTACTTC. Residues: CSCRDRVGPQETQYF.

This clonotype was observed a few times. In DNA, the CDR3 is TGTGCCAGCATTGGGGGGGCCGGTGAGCAGTTCTTC. Its protein is CASIGGAGEQFF. The chain is built from TRBV2 and TRBJ2-1; maybe TRBD2 (7 bases). The CDR3 is 12 amino acids. V was pared by 7 bases and J by 9 bases, with 13 bases between. Germline CDR1 SNHLY, CDR2 FYNNEI.

Note on this clonotype: This may come from a read error, since a much larger clone is one base off. A read error is likely, as this CDR3 ends without the conserved phenylalanine or tryptophan. The chain couples TRBV11-2 to TRBJ2-1; TRBD2 matches at 11 bases. After removal of 4 bases from V and 7 bases from J, the junction contained 6 bases not matched to a gene. From germline, CDR1 is SGHAT and CDR2 FQNNGV. The CDR3 contains 15 residues. The CDR3 is CASSSLSGRANEQFI. In DNA, the CDR3 is TGTGCCAGCAGCTCCCTTAGCGGGAGGGCGAATGAGCAGTTCATC.

The chain couples TRBV6-5 to TRBJ2-1; TRBD2 matches 7 bases. Germline V gene lookup returns CDR1 MNHEY and CDR2 SVGAGI. The CDR3 is made up of 12 amino acids. Losses at the gene ends were 4 bases for V and 8 bases for J; bases not matched to a gene: 2. CDR3 nucleotides: TGTGCCAGCAGTTGGACTAGGGATGAGCAGTTCTTC. This encodes CASSWTRDEQFF.

This clonotype has a handful of counts. The chain links TRBV2 to TRBJ2-3, with D possibly matching TRBD2 (5 bases). V gave up 5 bases and J gave up 5 bases, with 17 bases separating them. CDR3 length equals 15 residues. CDR1 and CDR2 from the germline V gene are SNHLY and FYNNEI. The CDR3 DNA reads as TGTGCCAGCAGTAGGATAGCGAGGGCGGAAGATACGCAGTATTTT. Protein sequence: CASSRIARAEDTQYF.

This clonotype showed up just a few times. This sequence joins TRBV20-1 and TRBJ2-3; D is perhaps TRBD2 (7 bases). Trimming removed 5 bases from V and 5 bases from J, with 17 bases in between. The CDR3 sequence is 14 residues long. The V gene's germline CDR1 is DFQATT and CDR2 SNEGSKA (reference sequence). CDR3 protein: CSAPRGAGGDTQYF. The CDR3 region has the DNA TGCAGTGCTCCCCGGGGGGCTGGTGGAGATACGCAGTATTTT.

This clonotype showed up just a few times. The chain carries TRBV19 and TRBJ2-7, with 13 bases matching TRBD2. The CDR3 sequence is 17 residues long. The germline V gene encodes CDR1 LNHDA and CDR2 SQIVND (reference sequence). Germline trimming cut 3 bases from V and 3 bases from J; bases unmatched to any gene: 8. The CDR3 DNA is TGTGCCAGTAGTATCGCCGGACTAGCGGGAGATGTCTACGAGCAGTACTTC. This gives the protein CASSIAGLAGDVYEQYF.